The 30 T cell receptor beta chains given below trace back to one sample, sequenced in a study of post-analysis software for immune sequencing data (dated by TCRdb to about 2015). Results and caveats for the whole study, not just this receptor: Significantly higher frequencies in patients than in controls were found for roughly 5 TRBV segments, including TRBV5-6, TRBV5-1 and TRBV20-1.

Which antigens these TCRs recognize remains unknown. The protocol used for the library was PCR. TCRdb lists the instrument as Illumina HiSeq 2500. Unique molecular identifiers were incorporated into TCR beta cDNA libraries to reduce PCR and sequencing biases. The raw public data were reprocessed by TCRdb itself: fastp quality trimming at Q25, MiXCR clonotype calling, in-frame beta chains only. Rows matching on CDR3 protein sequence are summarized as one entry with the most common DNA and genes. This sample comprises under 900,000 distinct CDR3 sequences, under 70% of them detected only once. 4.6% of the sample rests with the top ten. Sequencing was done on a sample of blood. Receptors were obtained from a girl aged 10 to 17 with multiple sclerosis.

The CDR3 sequence is CASSQTGKVIYEQYF. For the CDR3, the DNA is TGTGCCAGCAGCCAGACAGGGAAAGTTATCTACGAGCAGTACTTC. This chain links TRBV7-2 with TRBJ2-7; 7 bases fit TRBD1. J lost 3 bases, V lost 5 bases, and 10 bases had no gene match. The germline V gene encodes CDR1 SGHTA and CDR2 FQGNSA. CDR3 size: 15 residues.

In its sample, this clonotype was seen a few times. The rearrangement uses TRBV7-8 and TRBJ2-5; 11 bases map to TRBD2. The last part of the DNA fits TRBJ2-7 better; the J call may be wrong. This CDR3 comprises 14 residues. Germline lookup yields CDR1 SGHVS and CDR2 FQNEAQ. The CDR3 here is CASSFRTSGSEQYF. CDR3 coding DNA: TGTGCCAGCAGCTTTCGTACTAGCGGGAGCGAGCAGTACTTC.

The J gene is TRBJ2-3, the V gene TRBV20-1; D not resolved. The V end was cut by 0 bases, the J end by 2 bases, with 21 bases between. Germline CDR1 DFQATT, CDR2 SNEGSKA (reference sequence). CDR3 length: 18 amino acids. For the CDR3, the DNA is TGCAGTGCTAGAGATCAAGGTTTGGATAGTCAACACACAGATACGCAGTATTTT. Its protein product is CSARDQGLDSQHTDTQYF.

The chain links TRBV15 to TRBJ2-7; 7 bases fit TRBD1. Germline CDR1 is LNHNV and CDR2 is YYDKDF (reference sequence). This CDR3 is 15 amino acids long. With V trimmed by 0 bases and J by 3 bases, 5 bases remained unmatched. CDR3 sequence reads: CATSRDQDRSYEQYF. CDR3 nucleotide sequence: TGTGCCACCAGCAGAGATCAGGACAGGAGCTACGAGCAGTACTTC.

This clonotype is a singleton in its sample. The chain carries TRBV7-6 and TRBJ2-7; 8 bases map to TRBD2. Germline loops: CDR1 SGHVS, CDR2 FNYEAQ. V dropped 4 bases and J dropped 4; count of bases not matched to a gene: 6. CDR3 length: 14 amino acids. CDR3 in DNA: TGTGCCAGCAGCTGGGACGGGAGGGCGTACGAGCAGTACTTC. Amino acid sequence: CASSWDGRAYEQYF.

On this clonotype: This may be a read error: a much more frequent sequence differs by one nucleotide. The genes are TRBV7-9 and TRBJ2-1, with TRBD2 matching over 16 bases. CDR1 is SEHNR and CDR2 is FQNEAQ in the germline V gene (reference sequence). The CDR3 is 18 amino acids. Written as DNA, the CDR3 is TGTGCCAGCAGCCCTGGGACTAGCGGGGGGGCGTCCTACAATGAGCGGTTCTTC. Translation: CASSPGTSGGASYNERFF. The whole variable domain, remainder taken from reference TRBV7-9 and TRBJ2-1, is DTGVSQNPRHKITKRGQNVTFRCDPISEHNRLYWYRQTLGQGPEFLTYFQNEAQLEKSRLLSDRFSAERPKGSFSTLEIQRTEQGDSAMYLCASSPGTSGGASYNERFFGPGTRLTVL.

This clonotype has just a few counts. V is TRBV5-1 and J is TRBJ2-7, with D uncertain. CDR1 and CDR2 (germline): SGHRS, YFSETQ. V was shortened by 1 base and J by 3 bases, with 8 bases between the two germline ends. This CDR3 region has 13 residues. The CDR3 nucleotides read TGCGCCAGCAGCTTGATTGCGGACTACGAGCAGTACTTC. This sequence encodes CASSLIADYEQYF.

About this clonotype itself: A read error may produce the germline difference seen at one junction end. The CDR3 protein is CTSSEQGSPAWEQFF. The CDR3 DNA reads TGTACCAGCAGTGAGCAGGGATCGCCCGCCTGGGAGCAGTTCTTC. V usage is TRBV6-4 and J usage is TRBJ2-1, with D possibly matching TRBD1 (5 bases). The germline CDR1 and CDR2 sequences are MRHNA and SNTAGT. This CDR3 has 15 amino acids.

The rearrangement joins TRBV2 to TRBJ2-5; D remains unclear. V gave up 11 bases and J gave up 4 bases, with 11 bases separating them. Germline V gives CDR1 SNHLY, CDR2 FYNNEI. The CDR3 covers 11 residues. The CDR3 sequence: CASWTGETQYF. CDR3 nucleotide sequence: TGTGCCTCTTGGACCGGAGAGACCCAGTACTTC.

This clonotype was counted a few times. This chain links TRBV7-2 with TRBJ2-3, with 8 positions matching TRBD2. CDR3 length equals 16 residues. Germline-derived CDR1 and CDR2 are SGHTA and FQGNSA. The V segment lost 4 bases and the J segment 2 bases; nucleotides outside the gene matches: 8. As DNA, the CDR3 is TGTGCCAGCAGCTACTATAGCGGGGTCTCCACAGATACGCAGTATTTT. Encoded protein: CASSYYSGVSTDTQYF. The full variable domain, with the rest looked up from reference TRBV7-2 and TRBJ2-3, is GAGVSQSPSNKVTEKGKDVELRCDPISGHTALYWYRQSLGQGLEFLIYFQGNSAPDKSGLPSDRFSAERTGGSVSTLTIQRTQQEDSAVYLCASSYYSGVSTDTQYFGPGTRLTVL.

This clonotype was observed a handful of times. CDR3 loop: CASSSPGPNYEQYF. CDR3 DNA: TGTGCCAGCAGCTCCCCGGGACCTAACTACGAGCAGTACTTC. The chain combines TRBV7-9 with TRBJ2-7; the D gene could be TRBD1 or TRBD2 (5 bases each). Germline assignment: CDR1 SEHNR and CDR2 FQNEAQ (reference sequence). This CDR3 region has 14 residues. The V and J ends lost 4 bases and 3 bases respectively, with 13 bases between them.

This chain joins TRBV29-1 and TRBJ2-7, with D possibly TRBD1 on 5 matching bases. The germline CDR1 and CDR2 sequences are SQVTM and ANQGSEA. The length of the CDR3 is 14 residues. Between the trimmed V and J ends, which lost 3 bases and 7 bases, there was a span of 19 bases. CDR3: CSVDRQGSYNEQYF. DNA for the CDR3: TGCAGCGTTGATCGTCAGGGCTCCTACAATGAGCAGTACTTC.

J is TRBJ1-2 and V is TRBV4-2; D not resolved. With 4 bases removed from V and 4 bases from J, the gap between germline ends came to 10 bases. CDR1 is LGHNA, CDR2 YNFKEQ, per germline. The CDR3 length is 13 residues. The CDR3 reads CASSPEDPYGYTF. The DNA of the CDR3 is TGTGCCAGCAGCCCAGAAGACCCCTATGGCTACACCTTC.

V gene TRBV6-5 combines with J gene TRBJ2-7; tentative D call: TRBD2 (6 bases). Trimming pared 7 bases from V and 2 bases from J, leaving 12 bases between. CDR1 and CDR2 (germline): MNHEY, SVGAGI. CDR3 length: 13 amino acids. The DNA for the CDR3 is TGTGCCAGCACCGGGGGTCGCCCCTACGAGCAGTACTTC. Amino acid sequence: CASTGGRPYEQYF.

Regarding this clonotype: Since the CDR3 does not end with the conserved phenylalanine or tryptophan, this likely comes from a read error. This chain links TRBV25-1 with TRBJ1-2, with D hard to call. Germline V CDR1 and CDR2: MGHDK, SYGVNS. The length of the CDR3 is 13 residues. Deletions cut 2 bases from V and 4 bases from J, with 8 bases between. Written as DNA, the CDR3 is TGTGCCAGCAGTGAAGTCCGGGCCTATGGCTACACCTGC. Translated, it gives CASSEVRAYGYTC.

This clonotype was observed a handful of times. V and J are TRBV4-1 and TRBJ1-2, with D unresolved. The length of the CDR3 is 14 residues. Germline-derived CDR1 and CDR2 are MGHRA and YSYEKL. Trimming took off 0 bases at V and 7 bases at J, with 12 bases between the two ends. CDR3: CASSQEPIRSGYTF. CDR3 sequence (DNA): TGCGCCAGCAGCCAAGAGCCCATTAGGAGTGGCTACACCTTC.

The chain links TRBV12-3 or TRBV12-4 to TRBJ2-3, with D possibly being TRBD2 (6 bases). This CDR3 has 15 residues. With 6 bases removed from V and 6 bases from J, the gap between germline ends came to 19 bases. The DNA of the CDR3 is TGTGCCAGCAGCGGGGTACTAGCCAACACGGATACGCAGTATTTT. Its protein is CASSGVLANTDTQYF.

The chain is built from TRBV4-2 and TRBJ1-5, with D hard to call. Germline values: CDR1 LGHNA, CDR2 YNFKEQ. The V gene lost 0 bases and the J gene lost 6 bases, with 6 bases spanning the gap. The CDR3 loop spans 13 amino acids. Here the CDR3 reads CASSQDLSQPQHF. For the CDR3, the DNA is TGTGCCAGCAGCCAAGACCTTAGTCAGCCCCAGCATTTT.

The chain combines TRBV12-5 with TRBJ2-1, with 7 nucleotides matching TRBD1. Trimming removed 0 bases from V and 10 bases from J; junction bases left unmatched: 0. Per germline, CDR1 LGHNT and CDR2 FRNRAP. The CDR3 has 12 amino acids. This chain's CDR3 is CASGLVGGEQFF. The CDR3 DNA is TGTGCTAGTGGTTTGGTAGGGGGCGAGCAGTTCTTC.

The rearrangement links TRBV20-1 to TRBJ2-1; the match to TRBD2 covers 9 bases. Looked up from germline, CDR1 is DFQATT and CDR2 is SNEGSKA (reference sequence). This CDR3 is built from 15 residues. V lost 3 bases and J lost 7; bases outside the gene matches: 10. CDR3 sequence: CSASPLSGSYNEQFF. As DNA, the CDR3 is TGCAGTGCTAGCCCTCTTAGCGGGAGTTATAATGAGCAGTTCTTC.

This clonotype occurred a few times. The CDR3 loop reads CASSLGGGQGGYEQYF. The CDR3 DNA reads as TGTGCCAGCAGCTTGGGCGGCGGACAGGGAGGGTACGAGCAGTACTTC. V is TRBV7-2 and J is TRBJ2-7, with a weak D call TRBD1 (8 bases). The CDR3 runs 16 residues. Germline V gives CDR1 SGHTA, CDR2 FQGNSA. V dropped 3 bases and J dropped 4 bases, with 19 bases sitting between them.

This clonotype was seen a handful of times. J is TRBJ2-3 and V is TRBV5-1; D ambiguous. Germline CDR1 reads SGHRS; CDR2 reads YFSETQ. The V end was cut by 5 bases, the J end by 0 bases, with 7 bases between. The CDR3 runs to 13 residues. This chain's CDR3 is CASRETSTDTQYF. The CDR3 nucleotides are TGCGCCAGCAGAGAGACTAGCACAGATACGCAGTATTTT.

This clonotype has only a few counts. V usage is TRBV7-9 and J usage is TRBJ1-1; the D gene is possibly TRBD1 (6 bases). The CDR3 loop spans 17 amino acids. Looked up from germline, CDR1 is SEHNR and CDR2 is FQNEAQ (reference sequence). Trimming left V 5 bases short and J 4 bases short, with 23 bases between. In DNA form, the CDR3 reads TGTGCCAGCAGCCCCTTGACAGGTGGAATAACTGTCACTGAAGCTTTCTTT. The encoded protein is CASSPLTGGITVTEAFF.

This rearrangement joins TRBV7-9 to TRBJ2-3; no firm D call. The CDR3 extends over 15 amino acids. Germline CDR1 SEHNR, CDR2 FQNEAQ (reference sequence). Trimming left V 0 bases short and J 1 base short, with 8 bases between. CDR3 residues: CASSLARPRTDTQYF. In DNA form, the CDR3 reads TGTGCCAGCAGCTTAGCCAGGCCTCGCACAGATACGCAGTATTTT.

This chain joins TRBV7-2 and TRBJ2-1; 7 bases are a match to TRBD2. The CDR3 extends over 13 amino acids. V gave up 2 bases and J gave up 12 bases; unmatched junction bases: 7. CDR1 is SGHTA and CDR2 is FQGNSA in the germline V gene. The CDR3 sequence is CASSLLTSQRQFF. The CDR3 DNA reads TGTGCCAGCAGCTTATTGACTAGCCAACGGCAGTTCTTC.

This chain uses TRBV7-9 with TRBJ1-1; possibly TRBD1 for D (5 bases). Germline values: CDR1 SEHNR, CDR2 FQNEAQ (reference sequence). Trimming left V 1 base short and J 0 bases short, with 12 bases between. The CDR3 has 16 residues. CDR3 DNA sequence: TGTGCCAGCAGCTTAGGCGCAGGGAGCATGAACACTGAAGCTTTCTTT. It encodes CASSLGAGSMNTEAFF.

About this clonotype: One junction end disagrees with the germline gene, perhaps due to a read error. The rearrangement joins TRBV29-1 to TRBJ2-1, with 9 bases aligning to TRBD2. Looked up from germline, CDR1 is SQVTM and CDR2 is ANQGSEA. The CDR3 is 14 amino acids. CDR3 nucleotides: TGCAGCGTGGAAGTAGCGGGAGAAGGGAATGAGCAGTTCTTC. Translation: CSVEVAGEGNEQFF.

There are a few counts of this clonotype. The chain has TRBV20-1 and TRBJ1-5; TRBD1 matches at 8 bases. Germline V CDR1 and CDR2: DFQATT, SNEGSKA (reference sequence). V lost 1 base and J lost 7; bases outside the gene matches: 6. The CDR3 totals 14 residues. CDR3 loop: CSARALQGEQPQHF. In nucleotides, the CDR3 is TGCAGTGCTAGAGCTCTACAGGGGGAGCAGCCCCAGCATTTT.

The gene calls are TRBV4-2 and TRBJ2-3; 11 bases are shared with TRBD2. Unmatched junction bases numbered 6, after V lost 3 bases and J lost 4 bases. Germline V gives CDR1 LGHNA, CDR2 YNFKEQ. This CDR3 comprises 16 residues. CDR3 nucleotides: TGTGCCAGCAGCCAGAGGTCGACTAGCGGGGCAGATACGCAGTATTTT. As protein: CASSQRSTSGADTQYF.

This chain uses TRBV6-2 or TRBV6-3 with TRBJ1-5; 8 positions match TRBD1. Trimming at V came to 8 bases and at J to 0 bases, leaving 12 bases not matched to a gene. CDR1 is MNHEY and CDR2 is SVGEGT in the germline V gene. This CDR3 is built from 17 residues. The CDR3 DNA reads TGTGCCAGCCGAACGACCGGACAGGGCTATAGCAATCAGCCCCAGCATTTT. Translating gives CASRTTGQGYSNQPQHF.